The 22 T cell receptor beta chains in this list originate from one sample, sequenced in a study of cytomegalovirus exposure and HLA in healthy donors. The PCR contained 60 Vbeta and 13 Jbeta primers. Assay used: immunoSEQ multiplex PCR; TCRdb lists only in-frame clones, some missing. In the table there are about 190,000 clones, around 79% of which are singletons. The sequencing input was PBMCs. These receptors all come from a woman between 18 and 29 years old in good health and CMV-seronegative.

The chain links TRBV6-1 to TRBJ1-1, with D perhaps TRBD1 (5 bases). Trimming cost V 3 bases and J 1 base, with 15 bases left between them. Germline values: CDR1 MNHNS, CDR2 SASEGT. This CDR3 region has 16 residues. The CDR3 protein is CASSDIFETENTEAFF. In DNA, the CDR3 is TGTGCCAGCAGTGATATCTTTGAGACAGAGAACACTGAAGCTTTCTTT.

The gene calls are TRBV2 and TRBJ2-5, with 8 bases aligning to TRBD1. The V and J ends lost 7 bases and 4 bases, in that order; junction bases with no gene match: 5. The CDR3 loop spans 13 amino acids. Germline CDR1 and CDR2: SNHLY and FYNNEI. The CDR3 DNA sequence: TGTGCCAGCACCCGGGACAGGAGAGAGACCCAGTACTTC. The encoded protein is CASTRDRRETQYF.

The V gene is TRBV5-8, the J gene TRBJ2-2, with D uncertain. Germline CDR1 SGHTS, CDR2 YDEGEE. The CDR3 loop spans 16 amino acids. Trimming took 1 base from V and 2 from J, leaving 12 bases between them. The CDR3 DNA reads TGTGCCAGCAGCTTGTCAACGGTATACAACACCGGGGAGCTGTTTTTT. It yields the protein CASSLSTVYNTGELFF.

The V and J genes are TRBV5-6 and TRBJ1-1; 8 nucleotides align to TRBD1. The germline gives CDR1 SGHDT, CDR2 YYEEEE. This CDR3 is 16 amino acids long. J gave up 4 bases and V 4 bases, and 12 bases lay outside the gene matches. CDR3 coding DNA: TGTGCCAGCAGCGCCGGGACAGGCGCCGGTGGCACTGAAGCTTTCTTT. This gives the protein CASSAGTGAGGTEAFF.

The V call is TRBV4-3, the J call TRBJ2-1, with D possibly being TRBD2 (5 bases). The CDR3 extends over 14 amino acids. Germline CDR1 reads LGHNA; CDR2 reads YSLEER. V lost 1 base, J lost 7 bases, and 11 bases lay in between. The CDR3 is CASSQARVWNEQFF. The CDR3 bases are TGCGCCAGCAGCCAAGCGAGGGTCTGGAATGAGCAGTTCTTC.

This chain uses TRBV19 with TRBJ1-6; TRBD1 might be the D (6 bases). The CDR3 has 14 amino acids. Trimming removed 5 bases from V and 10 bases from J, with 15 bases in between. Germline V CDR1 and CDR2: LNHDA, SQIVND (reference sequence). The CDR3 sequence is CASSVTTGSSPLHF. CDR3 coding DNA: TGTGCCAGTAGTGTCACCACAGGGAGCTCACCCCTCCACTTT.

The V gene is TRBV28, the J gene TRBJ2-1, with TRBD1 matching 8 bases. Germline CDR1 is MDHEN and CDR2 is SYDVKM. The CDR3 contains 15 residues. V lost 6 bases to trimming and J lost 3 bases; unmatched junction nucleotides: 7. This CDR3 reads CASRAGTGDYNEQFF. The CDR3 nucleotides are TGTGCCAGCAGGGCCGGGACAGGCGACTACAATGAGCAGTTCTTC. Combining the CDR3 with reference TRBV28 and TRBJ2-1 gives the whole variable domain DVKVTQSSRYLVKRTGEKVFLECVQDMDHENMFWYRQDPGLGLRLIYFSYDVKMKEKGDIPEGYSVSREKKERFSLILESASTNQTSMYLCASRAGTGDYNEQFFGPGTRLTVL.

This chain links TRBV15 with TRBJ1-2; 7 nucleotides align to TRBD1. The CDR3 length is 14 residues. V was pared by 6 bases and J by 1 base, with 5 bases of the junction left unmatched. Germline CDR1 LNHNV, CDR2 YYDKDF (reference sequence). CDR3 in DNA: TGTGCCACCAGTGCACAGGGGCGTAACTATGGCTACACCTTC. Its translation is CATSAQGRNYGYTF.

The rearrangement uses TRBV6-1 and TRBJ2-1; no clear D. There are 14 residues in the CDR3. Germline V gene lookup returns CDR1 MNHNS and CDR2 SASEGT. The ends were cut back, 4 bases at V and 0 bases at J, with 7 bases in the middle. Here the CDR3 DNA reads TGTGCCAGCAGTGCGGTAAGCTCCTACAATGAGCAGTTCTTC. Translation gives CASSAVSSYNEQFF.

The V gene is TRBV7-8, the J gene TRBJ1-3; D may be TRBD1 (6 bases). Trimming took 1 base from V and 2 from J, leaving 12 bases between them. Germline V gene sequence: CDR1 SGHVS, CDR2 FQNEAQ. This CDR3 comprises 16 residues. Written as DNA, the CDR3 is TGTGCCAGCAGCTTAGGTCGTCCAGGGGCTGGAAACACCATATATTTT. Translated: CASSLGRPGAGNTIYF.

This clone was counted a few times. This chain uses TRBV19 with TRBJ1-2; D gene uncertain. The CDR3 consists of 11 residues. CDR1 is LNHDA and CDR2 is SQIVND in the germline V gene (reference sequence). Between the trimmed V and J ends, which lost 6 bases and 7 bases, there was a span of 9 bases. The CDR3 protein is CASSIGPGYTF. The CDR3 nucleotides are TGTGCCAGTAGCATCGGTCCTGGCTACACCTTC.

In nucleotides, the CDR3 is TGTGCCAGCAGCCAAGATCTTCTAGGGGTTCAGCCCCAGCATTTT. It yields the protein CASSQDLLGVQPQHF. The chain carries TRBV14 and TRBJ1-5; tentative D call: TRBD1 (5 bases). V lost 0 bases to trimming and J lost 6 bases, with 12 bases between them. The CDR3 totals 15 residues. Germline V gives CDR1 SGHDN, CDR2 FVKESK.

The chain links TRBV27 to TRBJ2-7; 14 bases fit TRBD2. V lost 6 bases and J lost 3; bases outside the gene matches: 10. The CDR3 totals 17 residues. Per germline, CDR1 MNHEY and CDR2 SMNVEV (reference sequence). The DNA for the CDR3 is TGTGCCAGCAGGGGGGGCTTGGGACTAGCGGGGGTCTACGAGCAGTACTTC. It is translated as CASRGGLGLAGVYEQYF.

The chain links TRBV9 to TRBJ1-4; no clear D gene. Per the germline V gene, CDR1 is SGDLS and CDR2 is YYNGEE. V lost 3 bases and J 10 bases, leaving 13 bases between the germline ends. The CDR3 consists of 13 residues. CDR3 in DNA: TGTGCCAGCAGCGGGAGGTTATGGGGAAAACTGTTTTTT. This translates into CASSGRLWGKLFF. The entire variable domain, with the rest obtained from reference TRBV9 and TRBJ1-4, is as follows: DSGVTQTPKHLITATGQRVTLRCSPRSGDLSVYWYQQSLDQGLQFLIQYYNGEERAKGNILERFSAQQFPDLHSELNLSSLELGDSALYFCASSGRLWGKLFFGSGTQLSVL.

CDR3 sequence (DNA): TGTGCCAGCAGTTCACGACAGGGGGGCAATCAGCCCCAGCATTTT. Its protein product is CASSSRQGGNQPQHF. V usage is TRBV28 and J usage is TRBJ1-5; 9 bases are shared with TRBD1. The germline V gene encodes CDR1 MDHEN and CDR2 SYDVKM. The CDR3 spans 15 residues. Trimming cost V 4 bases and J 2 bases; bases outside gene matches: 3.

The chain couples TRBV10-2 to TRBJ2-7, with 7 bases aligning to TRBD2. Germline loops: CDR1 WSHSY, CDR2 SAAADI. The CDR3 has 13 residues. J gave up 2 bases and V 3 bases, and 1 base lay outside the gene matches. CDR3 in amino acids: CASSDGGAYEQYF. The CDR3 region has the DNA TGCGCCAGCAGTGATGGGGGGGCCTACGAGCAGTACTTC.

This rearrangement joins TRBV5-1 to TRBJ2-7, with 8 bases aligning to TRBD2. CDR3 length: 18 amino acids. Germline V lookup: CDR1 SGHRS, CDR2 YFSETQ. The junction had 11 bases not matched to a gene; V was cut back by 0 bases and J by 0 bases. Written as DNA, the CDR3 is TGCGCCAGCAGCTTGGGTATCGATAGCGGGACCAGCTCCTACGAGCAGTACTTC. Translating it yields CASSLGIDSGTSSYEQYF.

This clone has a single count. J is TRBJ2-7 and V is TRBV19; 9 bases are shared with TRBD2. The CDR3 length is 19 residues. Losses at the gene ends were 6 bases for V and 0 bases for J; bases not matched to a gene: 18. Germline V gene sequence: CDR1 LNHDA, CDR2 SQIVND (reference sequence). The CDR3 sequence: CASSQNQVPSGKISYEQYF. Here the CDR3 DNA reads TGTGCCAGTAGCCAAAACCAGGTTCCTAGCGGGAAAATCTCCTACGAGCAGTACTTC. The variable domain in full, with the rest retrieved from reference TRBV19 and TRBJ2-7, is DGGITQSPKYLFRKEGQNVTLSCEQNLNHDAMYWYRQDPGQGLRLIYYSQIVNDFQKGDIAEGYSVSREKKESFPLTVTSAQKNPTAFYLCASSQNQVPSGKISYEQYFGPGTRLTVT.

CDR3 loop: CASRTGQETQYF. CDR3 nucleotide sequence: TGTGCCAGCAGGACTGGGCAAGAGACCCAGTACTTC. J is TRBJ2-5 and V is TRBV10-3, with D possibly being TRBD2 (5 bases). Germline loops: CDR1 ENHRY, CDR2 SYGVKD. CDR3 length: 12 amino acids. The V end was cut by 10 bases, the J end by 2 bases, with 11 bases between.

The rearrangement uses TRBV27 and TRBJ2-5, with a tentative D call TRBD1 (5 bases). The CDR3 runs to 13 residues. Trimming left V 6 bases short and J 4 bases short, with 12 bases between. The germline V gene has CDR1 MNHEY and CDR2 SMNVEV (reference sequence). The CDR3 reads CASRGLQGETQYF. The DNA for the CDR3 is TGTGCCAGCAGGGGGCTCCAAGGAGAGACCCAGTACTTC.

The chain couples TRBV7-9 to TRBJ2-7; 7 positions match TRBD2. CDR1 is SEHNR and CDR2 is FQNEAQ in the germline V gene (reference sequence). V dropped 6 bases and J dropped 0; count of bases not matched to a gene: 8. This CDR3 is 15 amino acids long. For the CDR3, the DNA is TGTGCCAGCAGTGATTGGGGGGGGAGCTCCTACGAGCAGTACTTC. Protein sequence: CASSDWGGSSYEQYF.

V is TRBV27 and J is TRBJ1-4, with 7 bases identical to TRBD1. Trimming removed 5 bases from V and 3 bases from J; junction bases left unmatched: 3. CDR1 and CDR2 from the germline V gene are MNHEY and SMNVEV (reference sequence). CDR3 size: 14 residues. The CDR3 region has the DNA TGTGCCAGCAGTCGACAGGGTGCTAATGAAAAACTGTTTTTT. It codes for CASSRQGANEKLFF.